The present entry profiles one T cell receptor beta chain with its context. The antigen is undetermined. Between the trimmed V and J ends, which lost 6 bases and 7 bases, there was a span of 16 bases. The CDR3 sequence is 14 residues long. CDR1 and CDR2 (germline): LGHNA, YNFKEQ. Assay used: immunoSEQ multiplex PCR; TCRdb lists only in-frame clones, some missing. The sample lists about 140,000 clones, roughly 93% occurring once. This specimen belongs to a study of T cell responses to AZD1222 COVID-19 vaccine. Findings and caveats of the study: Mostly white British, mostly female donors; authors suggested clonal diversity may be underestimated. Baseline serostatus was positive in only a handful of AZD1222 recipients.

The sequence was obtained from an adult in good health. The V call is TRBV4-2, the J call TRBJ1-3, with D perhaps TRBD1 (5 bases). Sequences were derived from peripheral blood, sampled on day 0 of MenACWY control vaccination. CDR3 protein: CASRGPGGSNTIYF. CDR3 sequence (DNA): TGTGCCAGCAGGGGACCTGGTGGGTCGAACACCATATATTTT.